One and the same sample provided the 25 T cell receptor delta chains below, sequenced in a study of gamma-delta T cells after stem cell transplantation. TCRdb made new clone calls on the RT-PCR reads using CATT. The sample has roughly 3,200 delta-chain clones; more than 1.5% are singletons. What was sequenced was gamma-delta T cells. The origin of the receptors is a human donor. It is not recorded whose cells these are; they may come from a transplant donor.

A note on this clone: A read error is likely here: a far larger clone is one base away. Other DNA variants within this sample encode the same CDR3. The rearrangement uses TRDV2 and TRDJ1; 10 bases match TRDD3. V shed 4 bases and J 1 base; nucleotides not matched to a gene: 8. From germline, CDR1 is GEAIGNYY and CDR2 EKD. CDR3 length equals 16 residues. This chain's CDR3 is CACDPLLGDSTDKLIF. The CDR3 region has the DNA TGTGCCTGTGATCCTTTACTGGGGGATTCCACCGATAAACTCATCTTT.

This clone was found many times. A far larger clone is only one base removed, so a read error is likely. Other DNA sequences in this specimen translate into the identical CDR3. V and J are TRDV2 and TRDJ1; no clear D. CDR3 length equals 16 residues. Germline V CDR1 and CDR2: GEAIGNYY, EKD. CDR3 sequence: CACDTVTAMKADKLIF. CDR3 bases: TGTGCCTGTGACACCGTCACAGCGATGAAGGCCGATAAGCTCATCTTT.

This clone was counted a few times. The CDR3 spells CALGGVPNSVLGEDTDKLIF. Written as DNA, the CDR3 is TGTGCTCTTGGGGGAGTTCCCAACTCGGTACTGGGGGAAGACACCGATAAACTCATCTTT. The V gene is TRDV1, the J gene TRDJ1, with 9 bases lining up with TRDD3. The CDR3 is 20 amino acids. The junction had 18 bases not matched to a gene; V was cut back by 4 bases and J by 0 bases. CDR1 is TSWWSYY, CDR2 QGS, per germline.

This clone was observed a few times. The CDR3 DNA reads as TGTGCCTGTGACATACTGGGGGATACTGGCTGGGACACCCGACAGATGTTTTTC. This gives the protein CACDILGDTGWDTRQMFF. The gene calls are TRDV2 and TRDJ3, with TRDD3 matching over 12 bases. The CDR3 totals 18 residues. V gave up 2 bases and J gave up 3 bases; unmatched junction bases: 4. The germline V gene encodes CDR1 GEAIGNYY and CDR2 EKD.

Many counts were recorded for this clone. Only one base separates this from a far larger clonotype, so it likely reflects a read error. CDR3 nucleotide sequence: TGTGCCTGTGACGCCCTATCCGGTTACACCGATAAACTCATCTTT. Its translation: CACDALSGYTDKLIF. The gene calls are TRDV2 and TRDJ1, with unresolved D. Trimming shortened V by 3 bases and J by 0 bases, and 13 bases separated the two germline ends. Germline CDR1 and CDR2: GEAIGNYY and EKD. The CDR3 runs 15 residues.

This clone was found a few times. A far more abundant clone sits one base away, making this likely a read error. Other DNA sequences in the same sample also yield this CDR3. The chain links TRDV2 to TRDJ1; the match to TRDD3 covers 8 bases. CDR3 length: 17 amino acids. Germline V gene sequence: CDR1 GEAIGNYY, CDR2 EKD. The CDR3 sequence is CACDTLLGDTRTDKLIF. The DNA of the CDR3 is TGTGCCTGTGACACCCTACTAGGGGATACAAGGACCGATAAGCTCATCTTT.

This clone has only a few counts. The TCRdb record carries a much larger clone's protein, which differs from this DNA's translation at residue 2; a read error is the likely cause, and the protein listed here is the DNA translation. The chain employs TRDV2 and TRDJ1, with TRDD3 identical over 10 bases. The CDR3 spans 19 residues. Germline V gives CDR1 GEAIGNYY, CDR2 EKD. The CDR3 DNA sequence: TGTTCCTGTGACACCGTACTGGGGGATCCGTTCCCGTACACCGATAAACTCATCTTT. Residues: CSCDTVLGDPFPYTDKLIF.

This clone was picked up a small number of times. The chain employs TRDV2 and TRDJ1; 7 nucleotides align to TRDD3. Germline V lookup: CDR1 GEAIGNYY, CDR2 EKD. The V gene end was trimmed by 3 bases and the J gene end by 0 bases; junction bases not matched to a gene: 12. The CDR3 runs to 17 residues. The CDR3 reads CACDFLGGPRDTDKLIF. CDR3 in DNA: TGTGCCTGTGACTTTCTGGGGGGCCCCAGGGACACCGATAAACTCATCTTT.

In the case of this clone: The protein in TCRdb stems from a much larger clone and differs at residue 15 from this DNA's translation, likely a read error; here the protein is translated from the DNA. This CDR3 is CACDTVLGDTRRSESKLIF. The CDR3 DNA follows: TGTGCCTGTGACACGGTACTGGGGGACACCAGGAGGTCTGAGAGTAAACTCATCTTT. This chain uses TRDV2 with TRDJ1; 9 bases are a match to TRDD3. The CDR3 runs to 19 residues. J was trimmed by 7 bases and V by 1 base; bases with no gene match: 21. CDR1 GEAIGNYY and CDR2 EKD come from the germline V gene.

This clone was seen only a few times. This likely traces to a read error, being one base from a far larger clone. The sample has other DNA sequences that encode this CDR3 too. The rearrangement uses TRDV2 and TRDJ1; 10 bases agree with TRDD3. The CDR3 runs 19 residues. The germline V gene encodes CDR1 GEAIGNYY and CDR2 EKD. CDR3 amino acids: CACDSLESTGGLYTDKLIF. CDR3 nucleotides: TGTGCCTGTGACTCACTGGAAAGTACTGGGGGATTGTACACCGATAAACTCATCTTC.

This clone was seen more than once but under ten times. A far larger clone is off by one base, so a read error is likely. The sample has other DNA sequences that encode this CDR3 too. The chain links TRDV2 to TRDJ1; perhaps TRDD2 as D (8 bases). The germline V gene has CDR1 GEAIGNYY and CDR2 EKD. There are 16 residues in the CDR3. V was trimmed by 1 base and J by 9 bases, leaving 23 bases between them. For the CDR3, the DNA is TGTGCCTGTGACACAGTGGGGGACCTTCCTATGGGGGAACTCATCTTT. Encoded protein: CACDTVGDLPMGELIF.

Of note for this clone: A read error is the likely source, as a far larger clone sits one nucleotide away. The sample carries other DNA sequences with the same CDR3. The chain links TRDV2 to TRDJ2, with a weak D call TRDD3 (6 bases). The CDR3 totals 19 residues. From germline, CDR1 is GEAIGNYY and CDR2 EKD. CDR3 amino acids: CACDTVGGEKATLTAQLFF. In DNA, the CDR3 is TGTGCCTGTGACACCGTGGGGGGGGAGAAAGCGACTTTGACAGCACAACTCTTCTTC.

With respect to this clone: This is likely an artifact of a read error, given a far larger clone one base away. Other DNA variants within this sample encode the same CDR3. V usage is TRDV2 and J usage is TRDJ1; tentatively, D is TRDD3 (5 bases). The CDR3 sequence is 15 residues long. CDR1 and CDR2 from the germline V gene are GEAIGNYY and EKD. The CDR3 spells CACDTVGDIGESLIF. The CDR3 bases are TGTGCATGTGACACCGTTGGAGATATAGGGGAGTCACTCATCTTT.

As concerns this clone: The likely explanation is a read error, given a far larger clone one base away. V usage is TRDV2 and J usage is TRDJ3, with 9 bases aligning to TRDD3. This CDR3 comprises 21 residues. Trimming cost V 1 base and J 2 bases; bases outside gene matches: 14. Germline values: CDR1 GEAIGNYY, CDR2 EKD. The CDR3 protein is CACDTAGGYPSTAWDTRQMFF. The CDR3, as DNA: TGTGCCTGTGACACAGCAGGGGGATACCCCAGCACCGCCTGGGACACCCGACAGATGTTTTTC.

This clone was picked up a small number of times. With only one base between it and a far larger clone, this is likely a read error. Other DNA sequences in this sample translate to the same CDR3. The chain links TRDV2 to TRDJ1, with D perhaps matching TRDD3 (6 bases). The germline V gene encodes CDR1 GEAIGNYY and CDR2 EKD. This CDR3 is built from 15 residues. The CDR3 loop reads CACDTLGMGTDKLIF. CDR3 nucleotide sequence: TGCGCCTGTGACACGTTGGGGATGGGGACCGATAAACTCATCTTT.

A remark on this clone: The protein in TCRdb stems from a much larger clone and differs at residue 7 from this DNA's translation, likely a read error; here the protein is translated from the DNA. The chain is built from TRDV2 and TRDJ1; a weak D match, TRDD3 (5 bases). Germline V gene lookup returns CDR1 GEAIGNYY and CDR2 EKD. Trimming cost V 2 bases and J 1 base, with 16 bases left between them. The CDR3 length is 16 residues. CDR3 coding DNA: TGTGCCTGTGACATCTTACGCAGGGGAACCACCGATAAACTCATCTTT. This encodes CACDILRRGTTDKLIF.

Concerning this clone: It is likely a read error: a sequence one base away is far more abundant. Within the sample, other DNA sequences also encode this same CDR3. The rearrangement joins TRDV2 to TRDJ1; 12 nucleotides line up with TRDD3. The CDR3 consists of 19 residues. Unmatched junction bases numbered 14, after V lost 0 bases and J lost 4 bases. CDR1 GEAIGNYY and CDR2 EKD come from the germline V gene. The CDR3 protein is CACDTGGLGDTPSGDKLIF. DNA of the CDR3: TGTGCCTGTGACACCGGAGGACTGGGGGATACACCGTCTGGCGATAAACTCATCTTT.

About this clone: A read error is the likely source, as a far larger clone sits one nucleotide away. The sample has other DNA sequences that encode this CDR3 too. The rearrangement joins TRDV2 to TRDJ3; TRDD3 aligns across 9 bases. The ends lost 0 bases at V and 0 bases at J; junction bases unmatched: 11. CDR1 and CDR2 from the germline V gene are GEAIGNYY and EKD. CDR3 length equals 21 residues. CDR3 residues: CACDTAGTGGPSSWDTRQMFF. The CDR3 DNA reads as TGTGCCTGTGACACCGCTGGTACTGGGGGACCAAGCTCCTGGGACACCCGACAGATGTTTTTC.

On this clone itself: TCRdb pairs this DNA with a much larger clone's protein that differs at residue 9, likely a read error; the protein shown was translated from the DNA. The V call is TRDV2, the J call TRDJ1; D unclear. The V end was cut by 2 bases, the J end by 1 base, with 16 bases between. This CDR3 comprises 16 residues. Germline V gives CDR1 GEAIGNYY, CDR2 EKD. This CDR3 reads CACDILLRRTTDKLIF. As DNA, the CDR3 is TGTGCCTGTGACATCTTACTCAGGAGAACCACCGATAAACTCATCTTT.

This clone appeared a few times. A read error likely explains why the TCRdb protein, taken from a much larger clone, differs from this DNA's translation at residue 17; the protein shown is translated from the DNA. This sequence joins TRDV2 and TRDJ2; D is perhaps TRDD3 (5 bases). CDR3 length: 22 residues. Germline V gene lookup returns CDR1 GEAIGNYY and CDR2 EKD. CDR3 DNA sequence: TGTGCCTGTGACACAGGGTCCTTAGGCGCCCGGGATGGGGTTGGTTTGGCAGCACAACTCTTCTTT. It is translated as CACDTGSLGARDGVGLAAQLFF.

Note on this clone: It differs at one base from a far larger clone, so likely a read error. Other DNA sequences of this sample code for an identical CDR3. The V gene is TRDV2, the J gene TRDJ1; no clear D gene. This CDR3 is 13 amino acids long. With 3 bases removed from V and 5 bases from J, the gap between germline ends came to 12 bases. Germline values: CDR1 GEAIGNYY, CDR2 EKD. This CDR3 reads CACDAISADKLIF. Written as DNA, the CDR3 is TGTGCCTGTGACGCCATCTCAGCTGATAAACTCATCTTT.

With regard to this clone: The likely explanation is a read error, given a far larger clone one base away. Other DNA sequences in this specimen translate into the identical CDR3. The chain uses TRDV2 and TRDJ3, with 8 bases aligning to TRDD3. V dropped 0 bases and J dropped 0; count of bases not matched to a gene: 18. CDR3 size: 23 residues. Germline V gives CDR1 GEAIGNYY, CDR2 EKD. CDR3 in DNA: TGTGCCTGTGACACCGTTGTCCGGGATACGCCGGAGGAAACCTCCTGGGACACCCGACAGATGTTTTTC. It yields the protein CACDTVVRDTPEETSWDTRQMFF.

About this clone: For this DNA, TCRdb reports the protein of a much larger clone, which diverges at residue 5, most likely from a read error; the protein presented here is translated directly from the DNA. CDR3 bases: TGTGCCTGTGACGCCCTCGGGACGGCCAACGATAAACTCATCTTT. Translated: CACDALGTANDKLIF. The J gene is TRDJ1, the V gene TRDV2; unclear D gene. Trimming shortened V by 3 bases and J by 4 bases, and 17 bases separated the two germline ends. The CDR3 is 15 residues long. In germline, CDR1 is GEAIGNYY, CDR2 EKD.

This clone ranks as medium-sized. Different DNA sequences within this sample yield the same CDR3. The rearrangement joins TRDV2 to TRDJ1, with 12 positions matching TRDD3. V was clipped by 1 base and J by 0 bases; unmatched bases: 26. Germline values: CDR1 GEAIGNYY, CDR2 EKD. This CDR3 has 24 amino acids. CDR3 coding DNA: TGTGCCTGTGACACGCTACGCGGAGCTGGGGGATACGCTGGCGGGGGACGCTACACCGATAAACTCATCTTT. Translation gives CACDTLRGAGGYAGGGRYTDKLIF.

This clone was seen only a few times. With a far larger clone one base away, a read error is the likely cause. Other DNA sequences in this specimen translate into the identical CDR3. The chain has TRDV2 and TRDJ1, with TRDD3 matching over 13 bases. Per germline, CDR1 GEAIGNYY and CDR2 EKD. The CDR3 totals 18 residues. CDR3 sequence reads: CACDVLGDTEGHTDKLIF. CDR3 nucleotide sequence: TGTGCCTGTGACGTACTGGGGGATACGGAGGGGCACACCGATAAACTCATCTTC.